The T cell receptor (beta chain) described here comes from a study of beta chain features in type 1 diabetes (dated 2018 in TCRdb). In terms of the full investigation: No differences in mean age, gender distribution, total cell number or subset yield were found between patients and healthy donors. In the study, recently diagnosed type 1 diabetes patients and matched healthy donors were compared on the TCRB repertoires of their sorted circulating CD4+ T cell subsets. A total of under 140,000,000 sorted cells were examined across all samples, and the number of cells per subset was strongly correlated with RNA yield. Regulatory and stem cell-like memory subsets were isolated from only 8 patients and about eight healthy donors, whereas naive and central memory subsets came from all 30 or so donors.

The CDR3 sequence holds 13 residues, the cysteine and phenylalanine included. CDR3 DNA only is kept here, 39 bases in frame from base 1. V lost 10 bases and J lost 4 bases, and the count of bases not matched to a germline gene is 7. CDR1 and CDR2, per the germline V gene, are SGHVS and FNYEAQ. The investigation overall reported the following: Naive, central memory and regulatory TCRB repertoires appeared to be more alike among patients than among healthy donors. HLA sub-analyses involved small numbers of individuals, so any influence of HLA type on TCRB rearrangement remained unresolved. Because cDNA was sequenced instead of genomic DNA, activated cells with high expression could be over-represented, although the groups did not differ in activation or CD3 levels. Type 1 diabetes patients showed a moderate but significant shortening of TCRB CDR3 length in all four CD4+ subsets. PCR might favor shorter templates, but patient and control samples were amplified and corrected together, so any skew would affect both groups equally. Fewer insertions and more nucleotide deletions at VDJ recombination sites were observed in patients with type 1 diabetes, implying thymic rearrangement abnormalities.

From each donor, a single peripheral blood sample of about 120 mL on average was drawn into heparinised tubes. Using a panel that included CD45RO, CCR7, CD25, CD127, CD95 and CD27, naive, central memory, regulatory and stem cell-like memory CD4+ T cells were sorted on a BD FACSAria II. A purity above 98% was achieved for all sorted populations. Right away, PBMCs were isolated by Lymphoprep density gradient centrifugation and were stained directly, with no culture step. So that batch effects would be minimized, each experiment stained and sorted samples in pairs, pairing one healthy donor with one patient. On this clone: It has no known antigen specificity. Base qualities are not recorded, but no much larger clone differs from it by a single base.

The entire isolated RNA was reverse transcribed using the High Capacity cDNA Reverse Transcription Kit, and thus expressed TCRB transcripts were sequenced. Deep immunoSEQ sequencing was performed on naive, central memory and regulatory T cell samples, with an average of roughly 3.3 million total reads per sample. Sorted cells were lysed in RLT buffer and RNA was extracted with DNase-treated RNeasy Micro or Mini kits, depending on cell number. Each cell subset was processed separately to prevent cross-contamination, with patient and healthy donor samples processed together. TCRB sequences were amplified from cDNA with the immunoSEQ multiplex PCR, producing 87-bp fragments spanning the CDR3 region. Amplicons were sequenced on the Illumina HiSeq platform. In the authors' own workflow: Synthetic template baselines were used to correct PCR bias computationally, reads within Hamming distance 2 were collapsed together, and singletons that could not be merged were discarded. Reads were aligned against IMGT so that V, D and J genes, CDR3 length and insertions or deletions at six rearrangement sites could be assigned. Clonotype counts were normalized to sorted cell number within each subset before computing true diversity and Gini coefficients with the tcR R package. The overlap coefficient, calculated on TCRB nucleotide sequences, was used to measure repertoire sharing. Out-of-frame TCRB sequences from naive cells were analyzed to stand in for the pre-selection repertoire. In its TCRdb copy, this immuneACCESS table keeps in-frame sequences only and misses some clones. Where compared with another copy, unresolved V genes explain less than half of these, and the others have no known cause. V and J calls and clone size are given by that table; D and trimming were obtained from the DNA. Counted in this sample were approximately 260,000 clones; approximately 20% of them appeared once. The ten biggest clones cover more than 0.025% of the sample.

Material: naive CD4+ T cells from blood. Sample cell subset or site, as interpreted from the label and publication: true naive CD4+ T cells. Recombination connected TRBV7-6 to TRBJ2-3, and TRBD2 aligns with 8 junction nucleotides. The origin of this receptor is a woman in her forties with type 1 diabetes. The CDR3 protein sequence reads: CATTKRESDTQYF. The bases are TGTGCCACCACGAAGCGGGAGTCAGATACGCAGTATTTT.